Listed below are T cell receptor beta chains from one sample, sequenced in a study of T-cell memory formation after mild COVID-19. In TCRdb, the 5' RACE reads were re-called with MiXCR into one record per CDR3 protein. The table has over 150,000 distinct CDR3 sequences, 20% to 25% seen once; the top ten hold under 25%. Sequencing was performed on PBMCs or a T cell subset sorted from them (not recorded which). These receptors all stem from an adult woman who had mild COVID-19 (a few samples of this study predate the infection). Cell type and time point are not known. The CDR3 runs from the conserved cysteine through the conserved F or W. Each record gives: V gene, D gene, J gene, clone size, CDR3 protein, CDR3 DNA. D genes are given only for firm matches. Only part of the rows carry a size: once, few, many, or a class if the clone is expanded.

TRBV20-1	TRBD1	TRBJ1-2	few	CSAPGVGQDFYGYTF	TGCAGTGCCCCAGGAGTGGGACAGGATTTCTATGGCTACACCTTC
TRBV12-3/TRBV12-4	.	TRBJ1-2	.	CASMSKGIYGYTF	TGTGCCAGCATGAGTAAGGGTATCTATGGCTACACCTTC
TRBV12-3/TRBV12-4	.	TRBJ1-4	.	CASSLAAATNEKLFF	TGTGCCAGCAGTTTAGCGGCAGCAACTAATGAAAAACTGTTTTTT
TRBV4-3	TRBD2	TRBJ2-2	.	CASRQDSLAGITGELFF	TGCGCCAGCAGACAAGATTCGCTAGCGGGAATCACCGGGGAGCTGTTTTTT
TRBV9	.	TRBJ2-2	.	CASSVWETGELFF	TGTGCCAGCAGCGTATGGGAGACCGGGGAGCTGTTTTTT
TRBV27	TRBD2	TRBJ2-1	few	CASSPQRGSSYNEQFF	TGTGCCAGCAGTCCACAGCGGGGGAGCTCCTACAATGAGCAGTTCTTC
TRBV7-2	.	TRBJ2-3	few	CASSLVRGHISF	TGTGCCAGCAGCTTAGTCCGGGGGCACATCTCTTTT
TRBV4-3	.	TRBJ1-4	few	CASSQDKGQDEKLFF	TGCGCCAGCAGCCAAGATAAGGGTCAGGATGAAAAACTGTTTTTT
TRBV7-2	.	TRBJ2-3	.	CASSVDSTDTQYF	TGTGCCAGCAGCGTGGACAGCACAGATACGCAGTATTTT
TRBV9	.	TRBJ2-2	few	CASSGPGITGELFF	TGTGCCAGCAGCGGTCCAGGTATAACCGGGGAGCTGTTTTTT
TRBV2	.	TRBJ1-2	.	CASSQGSGDGYTF	TGTGCCAGCAGTCAAGGCAGCGGAGATGGCTACACCTTC
TRBV27	TRBD2	TRBJ2-7	.	CATRTSGGYEQYF	TGTGCCACTCGGACTAGCGGGGGGTACGAGCAGTACTTC
TRBV24-1	.	TRBJ1-5	few	CATSDSPGTQPQHF	TGTGCCACCAGTGATTCCCCAGGGACGCAGCCCCAGCATTTT
TRBV12-3/TRBV12-4	.	TRBJ2-7	.	CASSGVAAYEQYF	TGTGCCAGCTCCGGAGTAGCGGCCTACGAGCAGTACTTC
TRBV27	TRBD1	TRBJ1-4	.	CASSSHRGTGEKMFF	TGTGCCAGCAGTTCTCACAGGGGTACGGGCGAAAAAATGTTTTTT
TRBV7-9	TRBD2	TRBJ2-3	few	CASTQGGATDTQYF	TGTGCCAGCACCCAGGGAGGGGCAACAGATACGCAGTATTTT
TRBV9	.	TRBJ2-4	.	CASGQGLQNIQYF	TGTGCCAGCGGGCAGGGCCTTCAAAACATTCAGTACTTC
TRBV6-5	TRBD2	TRBJ2-5	few	CASSYSGTSPETQYF	TGTGCCAGCAGTTACTCTGGGACTAGCCCAGAGACCCAGTACTTC
TRBV21-1	.	TRBJ1-2	few	CASSKRRQSYGYTF	TGTGCCAGCAGCAAACGGCGACAGTCCTATGGCTACACCTTC
TRBV11-2	.	TRBJ1-2	few	CASSLDWTANYGYTF	TGTGCCAGCAGCTTAGATTGGACAGCGAACTATGGCTACACCTTC
TRBV29-1	TRBD2	TRBJ2-3	.	CSVEDLETSGFTDTQYF	TGCAGCGTTGAAGATCTCGAGACTAGCGGCTTCACAGATACGCAGTATTTT
TRBV7-9	.	TRBJ2-7	.	CASSFRDYEQYF	TGTGCCAGCAGCTTCAGGGACTACGAGCAGTACTTC
TRBV5-1	.	TRBJ2-2	few	CASSLEQAGELFF	TGCGCCAGCAGCTTAGAGCAGGCCGGGGAGCTGTTTTTT
TRBV24-1	.	TRBJ2-5	few	CATSDLENQETQYF	TGTGCCACCAGTGATTTGGAGAACCAAGAGACCCAGTACTTC
TRBV29-1	TRBD1	TRBJ2-3	.	CSVEEWGTGGYTQYF	TGCAGCGTTGAAGAATGGGGGACAGGGGGCTATACGCAGTATTTT
TRBV4-3	TRBD2	TRBJ2-1	.	CASSQEKRERGEQFF	TGCGCCAGCAGCCAAGAAAAGCGGGAGAGGGGTGAGCAGTTCTTC
TRBV4-2	.	TRBJ1-1	few	CASSQEARANTEAFF	TGTGCCAGCAGCCAAGAGGCCAGAGCGAACACTGAAGCTTTCTTT
TRBV7-2	.	TRBJ1-5	few	CASSFIDSDQPQHF	TGTGCCAGCAGCTTTATCGACAGTGATCAGCCCCAGCATTTT
TRBV7-9	.	TRBJ2-7	few	CASSLEFNLEQYF	TGTGCCAGCAGCTTAGAATTTAATCTTGAGCAGTACTTC
TRBV6-2/TRBV6-3	TRBD1	TRBJ2-1	many	CASTGTADNEQFF	TGTGCCAGCACCGGGACAGCCGACAATGAGCAGTTCTTC
TRBV6-2/TRBV6-3	.	TRBJ2-7	.	CASSYVPYEQYF	TGTGCCAGCAGTTACGTGCCCTACGAGCAGTACTTC